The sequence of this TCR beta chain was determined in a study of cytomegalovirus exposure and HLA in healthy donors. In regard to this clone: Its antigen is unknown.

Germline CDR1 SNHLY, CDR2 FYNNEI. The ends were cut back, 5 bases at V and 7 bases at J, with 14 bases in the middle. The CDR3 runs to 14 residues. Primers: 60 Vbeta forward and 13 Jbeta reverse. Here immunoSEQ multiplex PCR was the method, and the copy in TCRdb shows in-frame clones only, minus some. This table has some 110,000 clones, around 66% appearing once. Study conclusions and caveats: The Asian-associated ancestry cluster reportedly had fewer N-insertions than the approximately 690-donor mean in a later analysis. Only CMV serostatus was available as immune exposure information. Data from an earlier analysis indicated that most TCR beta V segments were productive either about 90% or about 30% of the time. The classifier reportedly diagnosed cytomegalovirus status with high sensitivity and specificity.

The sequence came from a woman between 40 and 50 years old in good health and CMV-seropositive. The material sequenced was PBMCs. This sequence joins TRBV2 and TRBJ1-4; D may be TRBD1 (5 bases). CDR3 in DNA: TGTGCCAGCAGTAGGTCGGGGGTGGTTGAAAAACTGTTTTTT. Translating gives CASSRSGVVEKLFF.